This TCR beta chain was recovered during a study of tissue T cells after allogeneic stem cell transplantation (dated 2022 in TCRdb). With regard to the full study: TCR beta repertoires were profiled across many tissues obtained from research autopsies of patients with and without GVHD, as well as in mouse models of GVHD. The human arm was a prospective observational study without blinding or randomization.

In light of the paper, this sample's time point label describes: mouse harvest day 7 after allogeneic transplant. Each mouse graft consisted of 10^7 T-cell-depleted bone marrow cells plus 10^6 splenic CD5+ T cells and was given by tail vein injection. A major MHC-mismatch B6 (H2b) into BALB/c (H2d) model was used to model mouse GVHD, and tissues were profiled at day 7 or 14. Mouse tissues and retro-orbital blood were harvested on day 7 or 14 post-transplant using separate sterile tools per animal; livers were flushed beforehand. Before genomic DNA isolation with the DNeasy Blood & Tissue Kit, mouse tissues were minced with razor blades in buffered saline. Library generation was performed with the immunoSEQ multiplex PCR assay. Adaptive Biotechnologies performed the TCRbeta CDR3 sequencing at survey depth and reported CDR3 sequences, V/J genes, productive frequency and template counts. Amplification of TCR beta CDR3 regions started from genomic DNA instead of RNA. In the authors' own workflow: Jensen-Shannon divergence was used to quantify pairwise repertoire overlap between tissues, with a value of 1 meaning complete divergence and a value of 0 meaning identical repertoires. Tissues were clustered by single-linkage agglomerative hierarchical clustering of pairwise JSD values and displayed as dendrograms. GLIPH2 was run on all patient samples with simulation_depth 1000, kmer_min_depth 3, cdr3_length_cutoff 8, keeping groups with more than two unique CDR3s. A standardized tissue-overlap score extrapolated Jaccard GLIPH-group overlap across patients to a standard repertoire size of 1000 clones. Linear mixed-effect models, with tissue included as a fixed effect and individual included as a random effect, were used to assess associations of diversity with clinical or experimental variables. TCRdb stores this immuneACCESS table with in-frame sequences only. Part of the clones is absent; in the studies checked, under half of the shortfall reflects unresolved V genes, and no reason is known for the rest. Clone size and the V and J calls come from that table; the DNA yielded D and trimming. This sample comprises about 4,200 clones, roughly 47% of them detected only once. Together, the top ten hold 8% to 8.5% of the sample.

Turning to this clone: Its cognate antigen has yet to be identified. The receptor originates from a mouse, and its gene names and germline sequences are accordingly murine. The CDR3 end lies 1 residue beyond the end of the read and is filled in from the germline J gene.

The germline V gene (reference sequence) specifies KGHPV as CDR1 and FQNQEV as CDR2. The CDR3 measures 14 amino acids from cysteine to phenylalanine. Sequencing covers 39 bases of the CDR3, shown here with the frame starting at base 1. V is pared back by 3 bases and J by 0 bases, with 7 bases lying between the germline termini. What the research found in general, with its limitations: The patient cohort was small and clinically heterogeneous, and sampling depth was acknowledged as a limitation. Blood and spleen T cells captured only a limited portion of the TCR repertoire detected in tissues, in both patients and mice. Not many T cell clones showed up in more than one patient, yet clustering based on motifs uncovered repertoire signatures that were shared across patients in a tissue-specific way. Within patients, how anatomically similar tissues were was a major factor shaping TCR repertoire composition, regardless of disease or transplant status. The study did not determine which tissue TCRs were alloreactive or antigen-specific, and some clones might have been persisting host cells.

The sample comprised lymph node tissue. The clonotype comes from a female BALB/c mouse given C57BL/6 T cells with graft-versus-host disease after an allogeneic hematopoietic cell transplant. This receptor chain uses TRBV26 and TRBJ2-3, and perhaps TRBD1 as D gene, on 5 matching bases. The CDR3 bases that were read are TGTGCCAGCAGTCTAGACAGTAGTGCAGAAACGCTGTAT. Translated, this is CASSLDSSAETLY. The CDR3, in full, reads CASSLDSSAETLYF.